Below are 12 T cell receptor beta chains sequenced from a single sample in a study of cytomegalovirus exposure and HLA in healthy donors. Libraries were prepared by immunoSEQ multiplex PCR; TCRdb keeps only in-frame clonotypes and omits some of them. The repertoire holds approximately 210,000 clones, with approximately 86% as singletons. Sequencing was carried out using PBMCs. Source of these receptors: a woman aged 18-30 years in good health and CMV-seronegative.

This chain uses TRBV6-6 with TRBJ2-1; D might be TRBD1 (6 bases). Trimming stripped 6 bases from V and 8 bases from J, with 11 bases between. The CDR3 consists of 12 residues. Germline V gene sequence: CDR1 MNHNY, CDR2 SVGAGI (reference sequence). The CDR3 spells CASRRPGDEQFF. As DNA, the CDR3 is TGTGCCAGCAGGCGCCCAGGGGATGAGCAGTTCTTC.

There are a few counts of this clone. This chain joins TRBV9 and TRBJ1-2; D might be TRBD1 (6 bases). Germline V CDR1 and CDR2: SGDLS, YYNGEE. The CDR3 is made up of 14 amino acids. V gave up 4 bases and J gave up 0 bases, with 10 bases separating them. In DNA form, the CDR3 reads TGTGCCAGCAGCTTGACAGGAGCTAACTATGGCTACACCTTC. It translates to CASSLTGANYGYTF.

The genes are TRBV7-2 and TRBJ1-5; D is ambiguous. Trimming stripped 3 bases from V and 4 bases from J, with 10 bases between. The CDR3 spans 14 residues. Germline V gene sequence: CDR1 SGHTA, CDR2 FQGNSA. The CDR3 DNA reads TGTGCCAGCAGCTTCGACATCGCAAATCAGCCCCAGCATTTT. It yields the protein CASSFDIANQPQHF.

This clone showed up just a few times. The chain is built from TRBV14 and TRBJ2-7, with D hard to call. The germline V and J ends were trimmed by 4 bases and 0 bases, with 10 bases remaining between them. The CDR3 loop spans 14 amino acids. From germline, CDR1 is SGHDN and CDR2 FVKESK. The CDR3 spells CASSPGESSYEQYF. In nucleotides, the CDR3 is TGTGCCAGCAGCCCAGGTGAGAGCTCCTACGAGCAGTACTTC.

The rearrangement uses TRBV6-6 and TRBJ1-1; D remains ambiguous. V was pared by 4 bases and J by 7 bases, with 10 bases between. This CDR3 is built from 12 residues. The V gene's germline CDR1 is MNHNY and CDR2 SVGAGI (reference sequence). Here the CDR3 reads CASSLEEVEAFF. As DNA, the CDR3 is TGTGCCAGCAGTTTAGAGGAAGTTGAAGCTTTCTTT.

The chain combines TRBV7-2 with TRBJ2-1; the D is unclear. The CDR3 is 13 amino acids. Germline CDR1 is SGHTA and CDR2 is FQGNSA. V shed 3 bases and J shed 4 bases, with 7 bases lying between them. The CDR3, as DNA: TGTGCCAGCAGCTTGTCAGGTTACAATGAGCAGTTCTTC. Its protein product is CASSLSGYNEQFF.

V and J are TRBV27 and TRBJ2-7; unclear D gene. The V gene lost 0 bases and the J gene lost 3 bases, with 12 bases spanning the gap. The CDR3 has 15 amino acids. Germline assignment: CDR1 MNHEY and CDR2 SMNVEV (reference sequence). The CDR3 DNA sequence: TGTGCCAGCAGTTTATCTGCCTCTCGCGTCTACGAGCAGTACTTC. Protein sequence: CASSLSASRVYEQYF.

CDR3 amino acids: CASSGRLRRNIQYF. The CDR3, as DNA: TGTGCCAGCAGTGGCCGCTTGAGGCGAAACATTCAGTACTTC. This chain joins TRBV27 and TRBJ2-4; no clear D gene. CDR3 length equals 14 residues. V gave up 5 bases and J gave up 6 bases, with 14 bases separating them. Germline values: CDR1 MNHEY, CDR2 SMNVEV (reference sequence).

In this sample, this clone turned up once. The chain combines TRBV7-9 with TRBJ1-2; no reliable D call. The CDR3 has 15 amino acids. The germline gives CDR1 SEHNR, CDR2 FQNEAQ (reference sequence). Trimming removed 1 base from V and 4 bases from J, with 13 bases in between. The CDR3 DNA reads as TGTGCCAGCAGCTTAGTGTCAGCGGATTCCTATGGCTACACCTTC. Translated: CASSLVSADSYGYTF. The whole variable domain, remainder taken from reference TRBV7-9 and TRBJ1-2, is DTGVSQNPRHKITKRGQNVTFRCDPISEHNRLYWYRQTLGQGPEFLTYFQNEAQLEKSRLLSDRFSAERPKGSFSTLEIQRTEQGDSAMYLCASSLVSADSYGYTFGSGTRLTVV.

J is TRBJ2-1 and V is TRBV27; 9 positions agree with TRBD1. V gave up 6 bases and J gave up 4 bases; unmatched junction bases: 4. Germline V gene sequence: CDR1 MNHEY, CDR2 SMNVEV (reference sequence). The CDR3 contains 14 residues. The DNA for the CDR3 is TGTGCCAGCAGAAGACAGGGGGAATACAATGAGCAGTTCTTC. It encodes CASRRQGEYNEQFF.

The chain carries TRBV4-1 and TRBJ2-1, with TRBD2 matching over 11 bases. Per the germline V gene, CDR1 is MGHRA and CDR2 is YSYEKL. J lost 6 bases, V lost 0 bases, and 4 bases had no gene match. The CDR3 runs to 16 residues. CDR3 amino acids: CASSQELAGGVNEQFF. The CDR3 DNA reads TGCGCCAGCAGCCAAGAGTTAGCGGGAGGGGTCAATGAGCAGTTCTTC.

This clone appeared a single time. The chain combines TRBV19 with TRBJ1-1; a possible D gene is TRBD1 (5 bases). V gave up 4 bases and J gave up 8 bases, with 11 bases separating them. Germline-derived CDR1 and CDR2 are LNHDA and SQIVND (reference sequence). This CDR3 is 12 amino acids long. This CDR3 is CASSTTGTEAFF. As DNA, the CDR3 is TGTGCCAGTAGTACAACAGGTACGGAAGCTTTCTTT.